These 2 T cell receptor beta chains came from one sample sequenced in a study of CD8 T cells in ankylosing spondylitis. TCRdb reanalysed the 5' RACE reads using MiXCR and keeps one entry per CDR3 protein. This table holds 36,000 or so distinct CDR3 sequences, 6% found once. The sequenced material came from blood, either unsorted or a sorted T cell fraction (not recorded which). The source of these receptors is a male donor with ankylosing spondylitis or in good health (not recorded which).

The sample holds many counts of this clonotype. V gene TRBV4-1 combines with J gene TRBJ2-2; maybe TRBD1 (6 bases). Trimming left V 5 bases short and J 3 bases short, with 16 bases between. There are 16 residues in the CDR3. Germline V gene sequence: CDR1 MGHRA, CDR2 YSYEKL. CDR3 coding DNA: TGCGCCAGCAGCTGGACAGAACGAAGGCACACCGGGGAGCTGTTTTTT. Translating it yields CASSWTERRHTGELFF.

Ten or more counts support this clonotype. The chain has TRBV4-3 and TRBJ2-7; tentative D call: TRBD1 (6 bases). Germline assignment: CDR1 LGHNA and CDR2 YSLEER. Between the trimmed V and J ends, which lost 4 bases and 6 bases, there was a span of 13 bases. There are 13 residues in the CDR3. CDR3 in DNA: TGCGCCAGCAGCCGCAACAGGGATCGCGAGCAGTACTTC. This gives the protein CASSRNRDREQYF.